Shown below are 27 T cell receptor beta chains from a single sample sequenced in a study of CD8 T cells in Susac syndrome. An input of 0.5 to 1 ug of RNA was subjected to reverse transcription using random hexamers. Via MiXCR, TCRdb re-called the immunoSEQ multiplex PCR reads, giving one row per CDR3 protein. The table has more than 150,000 distinct CDR3 sequences, about 90% seen once. The sequenced sample consisted of CD4+ T cells from PBMCs. The receptors were sampled from a human donor in good health.

The chain uses TRBV29-1 and TRBJ2-5; D is uncertain. Germline lookup yields CDR1 SQVTM and CDR2 ANQGSEA. V gave up 5 bases and J gave up 1 base, with 8 bases separating them. The CDR3 covers 12 residues. The DNA for the CDR3 is TGCAGCGTTTTACAGACCCAAGAGACCCAGTACTTC. It codes for CSVLQTQETQYF.

V is TRBV12-3 or TRBV12-4 and J is TRBJ1-2, with a weak D call TRBD1 (5 bases). The CDR3 spans 11 residues. The V gene lost 3 bases and the J gene lost 6 bases, with 5 bases spanning the gap. CDR3 residues: CASSLGDGYTF. The CDR3, as DNA: TGTGCCAGCAGTTTGGGGGATGGCTACACCTTC.

The V and J genes are TRBV20-1 and TRBJ2-7, with 9 positions matching TRBD2. Germline CDR1 reads DFQATT; CDR2 reads SNEGSKA (reference sequence). After removal of 1 base from V and 0 bases from J, the junction contained 4 bases not matched to a gene. The CDR3 has 15 residues. CDR3 region: CSARVKAGGSYEQYF. The CDR3 coding sequence is TGCAGTGCTAGAGTGAAAGCGGGGGGCTCCTACGAGCAGTACTTC.

The chain recombines TRBV6-5 with TRBJ1-1; D may be TRBD1 (5 bases). Trimming pared 6 bases from V and 8 bases from J, leaving 19 bases between. Germline CDR1 MNHEY, CDR2 SVGAGI. This CDR3 spans 14 amino acids. The CDR3 DNA reads TGTGCCAGCAGCAATCCTGGGACCCTTGCAGAAGCTTTCTTT. The encoded protein is CASSNPGTLAEAFF.

The chain is built from TRBV5-1 and TRBJ2-3; D is undetermined. There are 13 residues in the CDR3. The V gene lost 1 base and the J gene lost 2 bases, with 5 bases spanning the gap. CDR1 is SGHRS, CDR2 YFSETQ, per germline. The CDR3 DNA reads TGCGCCAGCAGCTTGCTTTTCACAGATACGCAGTATTTT. Its protein product is CASSLLFTDTQYF.

The rearrangement joins TRBV14 to TRBJ1-4, with D possibly being TRBD1 (5 bases). The CDR3 runs to 16 residues. Between the trimmed V and J ends, which lost 4 bases and 8 bases, there was a span of 20 bases. Germline assignment: CDR1 SGHDN and CDR2 FVKESK. Here the CDR3 DNA reads TGTGCCAGCAGCCCGGTAACAGGCCGGGCGGAGGAAAAACTGTTTTTT. Protein: CASSPVTGRAEEKLFF.

This sequence joins TRBV3-1 and TRBJ1-6; tentatively, D is TRBD1 (5 bases). CDR3 length: 13 amino acids. The germline V gene encodes CDR1 LGHDT and CDR2 YNNKEL (reference sequence). The V end lost 3 bases, the J end lost 15 bases, and 15 bases lay between the germline ends. The CDR3 sequence is CASSQGTPRGLHF. CDR3 nucleotides: TGTGCCAGCAGCCAGGGGACCCCCCGGGGCCTCCACTTT.

The chain has TRBV27 and TRBJ2-2, with TRBD2 as a possible D gene (6 bases). With 5 bases removed from V and 2 bases from J, the gap between germline ends came to 12 bases. The CDR3 length is 15 residues. CDR1 and CDR2 from the germline V gene are MNHEY and SMNVEV (reference sequence). CDR3 coding DNA: TGTGCCAGCAGTACGGGACTGCCCAACACCGGGGAGCTGTTTTTT. This gives the protein CASSTGLPNTGELFF.

The chain uses TRBV7-2 and TRBJ2-5, with D perhaps TRBD1 (5 bases). CDR1 is SGHTA, CDR2 FQGNSA, per germline. This CDR3 has 13 amino acids. V shed 7 bases and J shed 5 bases, with 14 bases lying between them. DNA of the CDR3: TGTGCCAGCACCAAAAGTCAGGGTGAGACCCAGTACTTC. Translation: CASTKSQGETQYF.

V usage is TRBV7-3 and J usage is TRBJ2-3, with 11 bases fitting TRBD2. Germline values: CDR1 SGHTA, CDR2 FQGTGA. The J segment lost 3 bases and the V segment lost 4 bases, leaving 3 bases of the junction unmatched. The CDR3 consists of 15 residues. This CDR3 is CASSSGLAVTDTQYF. In DNA, the CDR3 is TGTGCCAGCAGCTCGGGACTAGCGGTTACAGATACGCAGTATTTT.

V and J are TRBV20-1 and TRBJ1-6, with D perhaps matching TRBD1 (5 bases). The length of the CDR3 is 14 residues. The ends were cut back, 4 bases at V and 11 bases at J, with 18 bases in the middle. Germline V CDR1 and CDR2: DFQATT, SNEGSKA (reference sequence). The CDR3 region is CSAIPGLTGAPLHF. The CDR3 DNA reads TGCAGTGCTATCCCGGGGCTGACGGGTGCACCCCTCCACTTT.

J is TRBJ1-4 and V is TRBV5-1, with 9 nucleotides matching TRBD1. V gave up 2 bases and J gave up 1 base; unmatched junction bases: 6. The CDR3 totals 17 residues. CDR1 is SGHRS and CDR2 is YFSETQ in the germline V gene. The CDR3 bases are TGCGCCAGCAGCTTACAGGGGGCGCAGGGAACTAATGAAAAACTGTTTTTT. Its protein product is CASSLQGAQGTNEKLFF.

The chain recombines TRBV7-2 with TRBJ2-3, with D maybe TRBD2 (6 bases). This CDR3 spans 14 amino acids. Germline CDR1 and CDR2: SGHTA and FQGNSA. V was cut by 5 bases and J by 8 bases, with 17 bases left in between. The chain's CDR3 is CASSPGTPRATQYF. The DNA for the CDR3 is TGTGCCAGCAGCCCTGGGACTCCCAGGGCTACGCAGTATTTT.

This clonotype was detected only a few times. The chain combines TRBV6-6 with TRBJ2-5, with a possible D match to TRBD2 (6 bases). CDR3 length: 15 residues. Germline CDR1 MNHNY, CDR2 SVGAGI (reference sequence). V was trimmed by 7 bases and J by 2 bases, leaving 17 bases between them. The CDR3 coding sequence is TGTGCCAGCACCTCGTCGCGGGGCGGACAAGAGACCCAGTACTTC. This encodes CASTSSRGGQETQYF.

V is TRBV18 and J is TRBJ2-6; D assignment may be TRBD1 or TRBD2 (5 bases each). Germline CDR1 reads KGHSH; CDR2 reads LQKENI. The length of the CDR3 is 17 residues. Between the trimmed V and J ends, which lost 8 bases and 0 bases, there was a span of 17 bases. CDR3 residues: CASRSPGRHSGANVLTF. The CDR3, as DNA: TGTGCCAGCCGAAGCCCGGGACGCCACTCTGGGGCCAACGTCCTGACTTTC.

The rearrangement joins TRBV20-1 to TRBJ2-7; D is ambiguous. Per the germline V gene, CDR1 is DFQATT and CDR2 is SNEGSKA (reference sequence). This CDR3 is built from 13 residues. V lost 0 bases and J lost 2, with 8 bases in between. The CDR3 region is CSAREYGPYEQYF. The CDR3 DNA sequence: TGCAGTGCTAGAGAATATGGGCCCTACGAGCAGTACTTC.

Notes on this clonotype: At one boundary the junction diverges from the germline segment, which might be a read error. This chain joins TRBV7-9 and TRBJ2-7; possible D gene TRBD2, 7 bases. Germline assignment: CDR1 SEHNR and CDR2 FQNEAQ (reference sequence). This CDR3 contains 14 residues. The CDR3 sequence is CVSSLSRGAHEQYF. The CDR3 DNA follows: TGTGTCAGCAGCTTAAGTCGGGGGGCCCACGAGCAGTACTTC.

This clonotype was seen just once. The chain is built from TRBV5-1 and TRBJ1-3; D not resolved. CDR1 and CDR2 (germline): SGHRS, YFSETQ. The CDR3 sequence is 17 residues long. V lost 0 bases, J lost 0 bases, and 13 bases lay in between. The CDR3 loop is CASSLAPGIDSGNTIYF. As DNA, the CDR3 is TGCGCCAGCAGCTTGGCTCCGGGAATCGACTCTGGAAACACCATATATTTT.

The rearrangement uses TRBV7-8 and TRBJ1-6; the D is unclear. V was clipped by 1 base and J by 0 bases, with 7 bases between them. The germline V gene has CDR1 SGHVS and CDR2 FQNEAQ. CDR3 size: 16 residues. As DNA, the CDR3 is TGTGCCAGCAGCTTAGAGAGGAGCTCCTATAATTCACCCCTCCACTTT. Translated, it gives CASSLERSSYNSPLHF.

The CDR3 loop reads CAWSDLMGTPQYF. For the CDR3, the DNA is TGTGCCTGGAGTGACCTGATGGGAACTCCGCAGTATTTT. The gene calls are TRBV30 and TRBJ2-3; D remains unclear. The V gene lost 1 base and the J gene lost 10 bases, with 15 bases spanning the gap. The germline V gene encodes CDR1 GTSNPN and CDR2 SVGIG (reference sequence). This CDR3 is built from 13 residues.

The chain recombines TRBV20-1 with TRBJ2-5, with 8 bases identical to TRBD1. The CDR3 length is 13 residues. Trimming at V came to 5 bases and at J to 5 bases, leaving 7 bases not matched to a gene. The germline V gene encodes CDR1 DFQATT and CDR2 SNEGSKA (reference sequence). In DNA, the CDR3 is TGCAGTGCTTTTACAGGGGGAGGTGAGACCCAGTACTTC. The encoded protein is CSAFTGGGETQYF.

V gene TRBV20-1 combines with J gene TRBJ1-2; D ambiguous. From germline, CDR1 is DFQATT and CDR2 SNEGSKA (reference sequence). The CDR3 extends over 15 amino acids. The germline V and J ends were trimmed by 0 bases and 3 bases, with 14 bases remaining between them. CDR3 loop: CSARDGVRLYYGYTF. CDR3 nucleotides: TGCAGTGCTAGAGATGGGGTCAGATTGTACTATGGCTACACCTTC.

The V gene is TRBV29-1, the J gene TRBJ2-7; D is ambiguous. With 1 base removed from V and 3 bases from J, the gap between germline ends came to 7 bases. The CDR3 spans 12 residues. Germline V gene data show CDR1 as SQVTM and CDR2 as ANQGSEA. As DNA, the CDR3 is TGCAGCGTTGAAGTTCCGGGCTACGAGCAGTACTTC. Translated: CSVEVPGYEQYF.

The J gene is TRBJ2-3, the V gene TRBV24-1; 7 positions match TRBD1. The CDR3 has 13 amino acids. V lost 7 bases and J lost 4; bases outside the gene matches: 4. CDR1 is KGHDR, CDR2 SFDVKD, per germline. The CDR3 DNA follows: TGTGCCACCAGCCCGACAGGGCCAGATACGCAGTATTTT. This sequence encodes CATSPTGPDTQYF.

The chain joins TRBV24-1 to TRBJ2-2; 9 nucleotides line up with TRBD2. CDR3 length equals 16 residues. J was trimmed by 3 bases and V by 3 bases; bases with no gene match: 4. Germline CDR1 is KGHDR and CDR2 is SFDVKD. The CDR3 spells CATSDSGGLDTGELFF. In DNA, the CDR3 is TGTGCCACCAGTGATAGCGGGGGGTTGGACACCGGGGAGCTGTTTTTT.

This chain connects TRBV30 to TRBJ1-5; D perhaps matches TRBD1 (6 bases). The ends were cut back, 5 bases at V and 6 bases at J, with 11 bases in the middle. The CDR3 contains 12 residues. Germline V lookup: CDR1 GTSNPN, CDR2 SVGIG (reference sequence). The CDR3 DNA sequence: TGTGCCTGGGCCTGGGGGGCTCAGCCCCAGCATTTT. Translating it yields CAWAWGAQPQHF.

This clonotype occurred once. V usage is TRBV18 and J usage is TRBJ1-2, with 7 bases that match TRBD1. Germline values: CDR1 KGHSH, CDR2 LQKENI. V gave up 0 bases and J gave up 7 bases; unmatched junction bases: 8. CDR3 length: 15 amino acids. The CDR3 here is CASSPPATGRGGYTF. The DNA of the CDR3 is TGTGCCAGCTCACCACCAGCGACAGGGAGGGGTGGCTACACCTTC. The variable domain in full, with the rest retrieved from reference TRBV18 and TRBJ1-2, is NAGVMQNPRHLVRRRGQEARLRCSPMKGHSHVYWYRQLPEEGLKFMVYLQKENIIDESGMPKERFSAEFPKEGPSILRIQQVVRGDSAAYFCASSPPATGRGGYTFGSGTRLTVV.